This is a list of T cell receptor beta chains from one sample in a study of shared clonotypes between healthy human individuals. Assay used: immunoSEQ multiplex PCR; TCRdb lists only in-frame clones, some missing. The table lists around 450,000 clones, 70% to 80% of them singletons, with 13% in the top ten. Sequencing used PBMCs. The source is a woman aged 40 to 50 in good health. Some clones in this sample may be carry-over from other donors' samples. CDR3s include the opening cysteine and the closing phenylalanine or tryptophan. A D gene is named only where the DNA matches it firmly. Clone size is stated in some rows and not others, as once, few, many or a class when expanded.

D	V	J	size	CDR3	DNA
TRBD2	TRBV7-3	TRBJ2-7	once	CASSPGRGSDEQYF	TGTGCCAGCAGCCCTGGGCGGGGGTCGGACGAGCAGTACTTC
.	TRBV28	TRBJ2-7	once	CASSSPWGASYEQYF	TGTGCCAGCAGTTCCCCGTGGGGGGCTTCCTACGAGCAGTACTTC
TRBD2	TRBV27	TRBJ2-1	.	CASTSGLVSYNEQFF	TGTGCCAGCACTAGCGGGTTGGTCTCCTACAATGAGCAGTTCTTC
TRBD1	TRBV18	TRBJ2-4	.	CASSPWTGENIQYF	TGTGCCAGCTCACCATGGACAGGGGAAAACATTCAGTACTTC
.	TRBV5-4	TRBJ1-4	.	CASSLEGGTNEKLFF	TGTGCCAGCAGCTTGGAGGGGGGAACTAATGAAAAACTGTTTTTT
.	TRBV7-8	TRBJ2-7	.	CASSPQPAQLLGGIREQYF	TGTGCCAGCAGCCCCCAGCCGGCTCAATTGTTAGGAGGGATCCGGGAGCAGTACTTC
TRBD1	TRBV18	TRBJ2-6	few	CASSPQTGLPGANVLTF	TGTGCCAGCTCACCGCAGACAGGGTTACCTGGGGCCAACGTCCTGACTTTC
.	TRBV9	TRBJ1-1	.	CASSVDKGRASEAFF	TGTGCCAGCAGCGTAGATAAGGGCAGGGCGAGTGAAGCTTTCTTT
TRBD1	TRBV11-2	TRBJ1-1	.	CASSIGTANTEAFF	TGTGCCAGCAGCATCGGGACAGCGAACACTGAAGCTTTCTTT
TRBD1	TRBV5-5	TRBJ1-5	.	CASSLGDRGFAQPQHF	TGTGCCAGCAGCTTGGGGGACAGGGGGTTTGCTCAGCCCCAGCATTTT
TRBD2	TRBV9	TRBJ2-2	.	CASSVVTGGLNTGELFF	TGTGCCAGCAGCGTAGTGACGGGAGGGCTGAATACCGGGGAGCTGTTTTTT
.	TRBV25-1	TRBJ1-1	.	CASSESTDYTEAFF	TGTGCCAGCAGTGAATCAACAGATTACACTGAAGCTTTCTTT
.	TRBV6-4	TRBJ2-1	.	CASSPMAGTHWKQFF	TGTGCCAGCAGTCCAATGGCCGGGACTCATTGGAAGCAGTTCTTC
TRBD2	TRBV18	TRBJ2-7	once	CASSQTQGTSGDEQYF	TGTGCCAGCTCCCAGACCCAAGGGACTAGCGGGGACGAGCAGTACTTC
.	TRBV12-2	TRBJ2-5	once	CASRLEEGAETQYF	TGTGCAAGTCGCTTAGAGGAGGGTGCGGAGACCCAGTACTTC
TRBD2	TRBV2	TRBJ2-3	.	CASSPTSGRWSDTQYF	TGTGCCAGCAGTCCGACTAGCGGGAGGTGGTCAGATACGCAGTATTTT
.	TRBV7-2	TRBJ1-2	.	CASSPGPGLGYTF	TGTGCCAGCAGCCCCGGCCCGGGTCTTGGCTACACCTTC
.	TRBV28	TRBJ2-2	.	CASSQPDRNTGELFF	TGTGCCAGCAGTCAGCCGGACAGGAACACCGGGGAGCTGTTTTTT
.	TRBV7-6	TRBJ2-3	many	CASSSYRSDTQYF	TGTGCCAGCAGCTCATACAGGTCAGATACGCAGTATTTT
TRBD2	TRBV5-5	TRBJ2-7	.	CASSGGLASTYEQYF	TGTGCCAGCAGCGGCGGACTAGCGAGTACCTACGAGCAGTACTTC
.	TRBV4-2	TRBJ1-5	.	CASSQEVIPYSNQPQHF	TGTGCCAGCAGCCAAGAGGTAATACCTTATAGCAATCAGCCCCAGCATTTT
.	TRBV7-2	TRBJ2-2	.	CASSLLTGNTGELFF	TGTGCCAGCAGCTTATTGACAGGGAACACCGGGGAGCTGTTTTTT
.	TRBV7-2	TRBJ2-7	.	CASSLTIFPDKDEQYF	TGTGCCAGCAGCTTAACCATTTTCCCGGACAAAGACGAGCAGTACTTC
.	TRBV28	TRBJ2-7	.	CASSFSPEGYEQYF	TGTGCCAGCAGTTTTTCCCCAGAGGGTTACGAGCAGTACTTC
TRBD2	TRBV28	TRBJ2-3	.	CASRPAGGTDTQYF	TGTGCCAGCAGGCCAGCGGGAGGTACAGATACGCAGTATTTT
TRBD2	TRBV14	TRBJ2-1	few	CASSHGLTGSGRPYNEQFF	TGTGCCAGCAGCCACGGACTGACGGGTAGCGGGAGGCCCTACAATGAGCAGTTCTTC
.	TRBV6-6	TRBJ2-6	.	CASSYLASGANVLTF	TGTGCCAGCAGTTATCTCGCCTCTGGGGCCAACGTCCTGACTTTC
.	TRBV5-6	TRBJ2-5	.	CASSLQETQYF	TGTGCCAGCAGCTTACAAGAGACCCAGTACTTC
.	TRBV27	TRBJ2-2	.	CASSPGWQVRTGELFF	TGTGCCAGCAGTCCCGGGTGGCAAGTTAGGACCGGGGAGCTGTTTTTT
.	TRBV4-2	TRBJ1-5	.	CASSQDVQGGDQPQHF	TGTGCCAGCAGCCAAGATGTACAGGGAGGTGATCAGCCCCAGCATTTT
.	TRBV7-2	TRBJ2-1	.	CASSFDRSYNEQFF	TGTGCCAGCAGCTTTGATCGGTCCTACAATGAGCAGTTCTTC
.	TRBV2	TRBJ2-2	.	CASSELGLRNTGELFF	TGTGCCAGCAGTGAACTGGGACTTAGAAACACCGGGGAGCTGTTTTTT
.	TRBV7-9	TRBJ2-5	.	CASSSPPGGGKETQYF	TGTGCCAGCAGCTCCCCGCCCGGTGGGGGCAAAGAGACCCAGTACTTC
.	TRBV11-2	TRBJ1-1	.	CASSLARDTEAFF	TGTGCCAGCAGCTTAGCCCGGGACACTGAAGCTTTCTTT
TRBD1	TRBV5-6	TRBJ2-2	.	CASSRDRGRSGELFF	TGTGCCAGCAGCCGGGACAGGGGGCGCTCCGGGGAGCTGTTTTTT
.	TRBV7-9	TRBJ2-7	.	CAGSLGYGTNYEQYF	TGTGCCGGCAGCTTAGGTTACGGGACAAACTACGAGCAGTACTTC
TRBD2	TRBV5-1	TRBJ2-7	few	CASNQAGGINEQYF	TGCGCCAGCAACCAAGCGGGAGGAATAAACGAGCAGTACTTC
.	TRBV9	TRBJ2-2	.	CASSAAGTPGGTGELFF	TGTGCCAGCAGCGCCGCCGGGACTCCAGGTGGGACCGGGGAGCTGTTTTTT
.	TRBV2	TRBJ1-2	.	CASSTPGQTTNYGYTF	TGTGCCAGCAGCACACCCGGACAGACAACTAACTATGGCTACACCTTC
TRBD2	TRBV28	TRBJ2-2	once	CASGPRGSVSGELFF	TGTGCCAGCGGGCCTCGCGGGAGTGTCTCCGGGGAGCTGTTTTTT
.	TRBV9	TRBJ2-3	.	CASSVGSGTDTQYF	TGTGCCAGCAGCGTGGGTAGCGGCACAGATACGCAGTATTTT
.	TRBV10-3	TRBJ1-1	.	CAISENPQNTEAFF	TGTGCCATCAGTGAGAACCCACAGAACACTGAAGCTTTCTTT
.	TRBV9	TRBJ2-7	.	CASSVEVGSDEQYF	TGTGCCAGCAGCGTAGAAGTCGGGAGTGACGAGCAGTACTTC
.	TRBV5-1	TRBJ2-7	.	CASSLEVSYEQYF	TGCGCCAGCAGCTTGGAAGTATCCTACGAGCAGTACTTC
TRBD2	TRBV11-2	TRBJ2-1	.	CASSLDRGRGDNEQFF	TGTGCCAGCAGCTTAGATCGCGGGAGGGGGGACAATGAGCAGTTCTTC